This T cell receptor beta chain was profiled in a study of molecular identifiers for immune sequencing clone quantification. Study-level points and caveats: In naive cells, clones above 20 RNA copies held under 1% of molecules, whereas in effector cells they held over 98%.

TCRdb re-derived calls from the PCR reads in MiXCR, one entry per CDR3 protein. The sample consists of roughly 300,000 distinct CDR3 sequences, over 20% of them appearing once. The CDR3 extends over 14 amino acids. Unmatched junction bases numbered 5, after V lost 3 bases and J lost 4 bases. Of note for this clonotype: As yet, its antigen is unknown.

Sorted naive CD8 T cells, about 20,000 to 1,100,000, were sequenced from 10%, 30% or 50% RNA. CD8+CD4-CCR7+CD45RA+ cells were sorted as naive CD8 T cells. The source material was naive CD8+ T cells from blood, with Jurkat cell RNA spiked in. Indicated subset: FACS-sorted CD8+CD4-CCR7+CD45RA+ naive T cells. The chain couples TRBV12-3 or TRBV12-4 to TRBJ1-1; 7 bases are shared with TRBD1. The origin of this receptor is a human donor in good health. Some libraries in this study had Jurkat cell RNA spiked in. The CDR3 here is CASSFEGAFTEAFF. CDR3 coding DNA: TGTGCCAGCAGTTTCGAGGGGGCTTTCACTGAAGCTTTCTTT.